The clone carrying this T cell receptor beta chain has just one count. The participants were between roughly 18 and 100 years old and came from 24 US areas. Some clones are missing from TCRdb's copy, which holds only in-frame ones; the method was immunoSEQ multiplex PCR. The sample lists nearly 250,000 clones; over 75% were seen once. The data were obtained in a study of blood T cell repertoires in COVID-19. Across the study: PBMCs, B-cell-depleted T cells, or T cells were the source of the cDNA or gDNA that made up the material.

The CDR3 is made up of 13 amino acids. The germline V gene encodes CDR1 SGHVS and CDR2 FQNEAQ. V lost 1 base, J lost 5 bases, and 8 bases lay in between. The sequence was collected from a woman aged 50 to 65 with acute COVID-19. This chain uses TRBV7-8 with TRBJ1-2; TRBD1 is a possible D gene (5 bases). Material for sequencing was PBMCs or T cells enriched from blood (not recorded which). The CDR3 is CASSLVRGYGYTF. The CDR3 nucleotides read TGTGCCAGCAGCTTAGTGCGGGGGTATGGCTACACCTTC.